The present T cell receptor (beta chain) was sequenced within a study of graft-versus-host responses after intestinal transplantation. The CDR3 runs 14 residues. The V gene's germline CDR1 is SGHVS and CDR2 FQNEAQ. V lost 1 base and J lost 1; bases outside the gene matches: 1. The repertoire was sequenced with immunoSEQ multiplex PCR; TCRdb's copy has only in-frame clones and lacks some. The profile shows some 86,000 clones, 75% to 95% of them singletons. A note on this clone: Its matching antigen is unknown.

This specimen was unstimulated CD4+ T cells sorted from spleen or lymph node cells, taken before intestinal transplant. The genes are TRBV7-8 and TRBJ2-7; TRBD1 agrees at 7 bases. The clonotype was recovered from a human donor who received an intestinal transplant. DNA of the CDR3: TGTGCCAGCAGCTTAGAACAGGGGTCCTACGAGCAGTACTTC. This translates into CASSLEQGSYEQYF. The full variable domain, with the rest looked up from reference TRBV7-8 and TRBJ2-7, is GAGVSQSPRYKVAKRGQDVALRCDPISGHVSLFWYQQALGQGPEFLTYFQNEAQLDKSGLPSDRFFAERPEGSVSTLKIQRTQQEDSAVYLCASSLEQGSYEQYFGPGTRLTVT.